The 27 T cell receptor beta chains in this list originate from one sample, sequenced in a study of cytomegalovirus exposure and HLA in healthy donors. Primers for the PCR totalled 60 Vbeta and 13 Jbeta. Assay used: immunoSEQ multiplex PCR; TCRdb lists only in-frame clones, some missing. The table lists over 150,000 clones, around 68% of them singletons, with less than 1.5% in the top ten. Input material: PBMCs. These receptors all come from a man in his fifties or sixties in good health and CMV-seronegative.

The chain uses TRBV27 and TRBJ2-2; 8 bases are a match to TRBD2. The CDR3 is 18 residues long. Germline lookup yields CDR1 MNHEY and CDR2 SMNVEV (reference sequence). The V and J ends lost 2 bases and 4 bases, in that order; junction bases with no gene match: 12. Written as DNA, the CDR3 is TGTGCCAGCAGTTTAGAACCCCCCCAGCGGGGGCTCACCGGGGAGCTGTTTTTT. This codes for CASSLEPPQRGLTGELFF.

CDR3 in amino acids: CASSVRGQGVEQYF. In nucleotides, the CDR3 is TGTGCCAGTAGTGTACGGGGGCAGGGGGTCGAGCAGTACTTC. V and J are TRBV19 and TRBJ2-7; a weak D match, TRBD1 (7 bases). V shed 5 bases and J shed 6 bases, with 17 bases lying between them. CDR3 length: 14 amino acids. Germline CDR1 reads LNHDA; CDR2 reads SQIVND (reference sequence).

The rearrangement links TRBV2 to TRBJ1-3; 7 nucleotides line up with TRBD1. Germline trimming cut 8 bases from V and 2 bases from J; bases unmatched to any gene: 6. The CDR3 extends over 14 amino acids. The germline CDR1 and CDR2 sequences are SNHLY and FYNNEI. The CDR3 DNA is TGTGCCAGCCGACAGGGAACCCCTGGAAACACCATATATTTT. Amino acid sequence: CASRQGTPGNTIYF.

The chain combines TRBV11-2 with TRBJ1-2; weak D call: TRBD1 (5 bases). The V gene lost 6 bases and the J gene lost 4 bases, with 15 bases spanning the gap. The CDR3 has 14 amino acids. The germline V gene encodes CDR1 SGHAT and CDR2 FQNNGV. CDR3 in DNA: TGTGCCAGCAGACTAACCGGGACTTCCTATGGCTACACCTTC. This encodes CASRLTGTSYGYTF.

The sample holds one count of this clone. J is TRBJ1-5 and V is TRBV29-1; maybe TRBD1 (5 bases). V lost 4 bases, J lost 4 bases, and 8 bases lay in between. This CDR3 region has 12 residues. In germline, CDR1 is SQVTM, CDR2 ANQGSEA. The CDR3 loop reads CSVADTNQPQHF. The DNA for the CDR3 is TGCAGCGTTGCGGACACGAATCAGCCCCAGCATTTT.

The chain is built from TRBV12-1 and TRBJ1-1; TRBD1, the table's D call, was not compared with the DNA. TRBV12-1 counts as a pseudogene. The CDR3 is made up of 15 amino acids. The CDR3 DNA reads TGTGCCAGCAGCTTTGTGGGACAGGGCTACACTGAAGCTTTCTTT. Translated, it gives CASSFVGQGYTEAFF.

J is TRBJ2-7 and V is TRBV11-2, with TRBD1 as a possible D gene (5 bases). The V end lost 1 base, the J end lost 3 bases, and 7 bases lay between the germline ends. The length of the CDR3 is 13 residues. Looked up from germline, CDR1 is SGHAT and CDR2 is FQNNGV. CDR3 protein: CASSLGQLYEQYF. The CDR3 nucleotides are TGTGCCAGCAGCTTAGGACAGCTCTACGAGCAGTACTTC.

This chain uses TRBV2 with TRBJ2-6; 7 positions agree with TRBD1. With 5 bases clipped from V and 2 bases from J, the junction kept 9 bases outside the gene matches. This CDR3 is built from 17 residues. Germline V gives CDR1 SNHLY, CDR2 FYNNEI. The CDR3, as DNA: TGTGCCAGCAGTCCCGGACAGGTCGCCCCTGGGGCCAACGTCCTGACTTTC. As protein: CASSPGQVAPGANVLTF. Variable domain in full (rest from reference TRBV2 and TRBJ2-6): EPEVTQTPSHQVTQMGQEVILRCVPISNHLYFYWYRQILGQKVEFLVSFYNNEISEKSEIFDDQFSVERPDGSNFTLKIRSTKLEDSAMYFCASSPGQVAPGANVLTFGAGSRLTVL.

This chain links TRBV6-1 with TRBJ1-2, with TRBD1 matching 7 bases. This CDR3 contains 13 residues. Trimming cost V 6 bases and J 6 bases; bases outside gene matches: 7. Germline V gene lookup returns CDR1 MNHNS and CDR2 SASEGT. The DNA for the CDR3 is TGTGCCAGCAGCCCTCGGACAGGAGATGGCTACACCTTC. Encoded protein: CASSPRTGDGYTF.

The rearrangement uses TRBV18 and TRBJ2-1, with TRBD1 identical over 9 bases. J was trimmed by 7 bases and V by 6 bases; bases with no gene match: 10. The CDR3 has 15 amino acids. CDR1 KGHSH and CDR2 LQKENI come from the germline V gene. CDR3 residues: CASSADRGFVNEQFF. In DNA form, the CDR3 reads TGTGCCAGCTCGGCAGACAGGGGGTTTGTTAATGAGCAGTTCTTC.

In this sample, this clone turned up a few times. The chain combines TRBV6-5 with TRBJ2-7; the D gene is possibly TRBD1 (5 bases). The CDR3 is 16 amino acids. Per germline, CDR1 MNHEY and CDR2 SVGAGI. V shed 0 bases and J shed 0 bases, with 12 bases lying between them. The CDR3 is CASSYSRQKHSYEQYF. The DNA of the CDR3 is TGTGCCAGCAGTTACTCGAGACAGAAACACTCCTACGAGCAGTACTTC.

The V and J genes are TRBV10-3 and TRBJ2-7; tentative D call: TRBD2 (5 bases). CDR3 length: 13 amino acids. Deletions cut 2 bases from V and 4 bases from J, with 9 bases between. Germline CDR1 is ENHRY and CDR2 is SYGVKD. The CDR3 protein is CAISELEGYEQYF. CDR3 coding DNA: TGTGCCATCAGTGAGCTAGAGGGTTACGAGCAGTACTTC.

The rearrangement joins TRBV18 to TRBJ1-1, with TRBD1 as a possible D gene (5 bases). CDR3 length: 15 residues. V shed 3 bases and J shed 6 bases, with 17 bases lying between them. CDR1 and CDR2 from the germline V gene are KGHSH and LQKENI. The CDR3 DNA follows: TGTGCCAGCTCACCCCCTTCCGGCAGGGAGGCTGAAGCTTTCTTT. It encodes CASSPPSGREAEAFF.

The rearrangement joins TRBV13 to TRBJ2-3; TRBD2 agrees at 9 bases. The CDR3 is made up of 16 amino acids. From germline, CDR1 is PRHDT and CDR2 FYEKMQ (reference sequence). The trim removed 0 bases at V and 1 base at J, leaving 2 bases unmatched. The CDR3 DNA reads TGTGCCAGCAGCTTAGGGCCTAGCGGGGGCACAGATACGCAGTATTTT. Its protein is CASSLGPSGGTDTQYF.

The V gene is TRBV10-3, the J gene TRBJ1-1; 9 bases are a match to TRBD1. Germline V lookup: CDR1 ENHRY, CDR2 SYGVKD. The CDR3 consists of 19 residues. V was pared by 0 bases and J by 1 base, with 12 bases of the junction left unmatched. The CDR3 DNA reads TGTGCCATCAGTGAGTCTGGGACAGGGAAGCTCGGAGGGAACACTGAAGCTTTCTTT. It specifies CAISESGTGKLGGNTEAFF.

This chain connects TRBV4-2 to TRBJ2-1; 7 bases agree with TRBD2. The V segment lost 4 bases and the J segment 8 bases; nucleotides outside the gene matches: 2. This CDR3 comprises 12 residues. Germline V gives CDR1 LGHNA, CDR2 YNFKEQ. The CDR3 spells CASSPTSDEQFF. The DNA for the CDR3 is TGTGCCAGCAGCCCTACTAGCGATGAGCAGTTCTTC.

Regarding this clone: The sample has other DNA sequences that encode this CDR3 too. The J gene is TRBJ1-6, the V gene TRBV30; D is perhaps TRBD1 (6 bases). The germline CDR1 and CDR2 sequences are GTSNPN and SVGIG (reference sequence). V was pared by 2 bases and J by 6 bases, with 14 bases between. The CDR3 covers 15 residues. CDR3 sequence: CAWSKRGRGNSPLHF. CDR3 nucleotides: TGTGCCTGGAGTAAAAGGGGCAGGGGTAATTCACCCCTCCACTTT.

The chain carries TRBV7-9 and TRBJ1-3; D uncertain. With 4 bases removed from V and 0 bases from J, the gap between germline ends came to 13 bases. The germline CDR1 and CDR2 sequences are SEHNR and FQNEAQ (reference sequence). The CDR3 runs to 16 residues. The CDR3 bases are TGTGCCAGCAGCTCCGAGATCCTGAGCTCTGGAAACACCATATATTTT. Its translation: CASSSEILSSGNTIYF.

The chain links TRBV4-2 to TRBJ2-1; 8 bases are shared with TRBD2. This CDR3 spans 16 amino acids. Germline CDR1 and CDR2: LGHNA and YNFKEQ. V was clipped by 3 bases and J by 5 bases; unmatched bases: 9. CDR3 sequence reads: CASSQSMGLGDNEQFF. As DNA, the CDR3 is TGTGCCAGCAGCCAGAGCATGGGACTAGGAGACAATGAGCAGTTCTTC.

The chain is built from TRBV19 and TRBJ2-5; TRBD2 matches at 7 bases. The CDR3 sequence is 14 residues long. The ends lost 3 bases at V and 4 bases at J; junction bases unmatched: 5. The germline V gene has CDR1 LNHDA and CDR2 SQIVND (reference sequence). The CDR3 sequence is CASSMGRERETQYF. CDR3 coding DNA: TGTGCCAGTAGTATGGGGAGGGAGAGAGAGACCCAGTACTTC.

In the case of this clone: Within the sample, other DNA sequences also encode this same CDR3. This chain connects TRBV5-1 to TRBJ2-1; 14 nucleotides align to TRBD2. CDR1 is SGHRS and CDR2 is YFSETQ in the germline V gene. V shed 4 bases and J 8 bases; nucleotides not matched to a gene: 5. CDR3 size: 15 residues. The CDR3 region has the DNA TGCGCCAGCAGCCCGACTAGCGGGGGGGCGTATGAGCAGTTCTTC. Translation gives CASSPTSGGAYEQFF.

This clone was recorded a few times. V is TRBV7-9 and J is TRBJ2-6; D unresolved. This CDR3 spans 17 amino acids. CDR1 and CDR2 from the germline V gene are SEHNR and FQNEAQ (reference sequence). The V and J ends lost 2 bases and 0 bases respectively, with 11 bases between them. The CDR3 coding sequence is TGTGCCAGCAGCTTAAGAGGCAGAAGCTCTGGGGCCAACGTCCTGACTTTC. Translated, it gives CASSLRGRSSGANVLTF.

The chain uses TRBV7-9 and TRBJ1-2; 10 bases are shared with TRBD1. Germline trimming cut 1 base from V and 4 bases from J; bases unmatched to any gene: 3. The V gene's germline CDR1 is SEHNR and CDR2 FQNEAQ (reference sequence). The CDR3 runs 15 residues. The CDR3 loop is CASSLGQGALYGYTF. The CDR3 DNA follows: TGTGCCAGCAGCTTAGGACAGGGGGCCCTCTATGGCTACACCTTC.

In regard to this clone: One end of the junction does not line up with germline, which may come from a read error. Other nucleotide sequences from this sample produce the same CDR3. The chain employs TRBV27 and TRBJ2-7; 9 bases match TRBD1. Germline V gene data show CDR1 as MNHEY and CDR2 as SMNVEV (reference sequence). This CDR3 is built from 15 residues. Here the CDR3 reads CASSLLGQGPYEQYF. CDR3 nucleotides: TGCGCCAGCAGTTTATTGGGACAGGGACCATACGAGCAGTACTTC.

The rearrangement joins TRBV5-5 to TRBJ2-7, with 7 positions matching TRBD1. J lost 0 bases, V lost 0 bases, and 6 bases had no gene match. Germline loops: CDR1 SGHKS, CDR2 YYEKEE (reference sequence). The CDR3 spans 16 residues. As DNA, the CDR3 is TGTGCCAGCAGCTTGGCCCCGACAGGGTACTCCTACGAGCAGTACTTC. It specifies CASSLAPTGYSYEQYF.

This clone appeared a few times. This chain uses TRBV19 with TRBJ1-1; 7 bases line up with TRBD1. CDR1 and CDR2 (germline): LNHDA, SQIVND (reference sequence). The CDR3 has 15 residues. With V trimmed by 8 bases and J by 2 bases, 11 bases remained unmatched. CDR3 nucleotides: TGTGCCAGTGCCCGGGAGGGGGCTAGAAACACTGAAGCTTTCTTT. Translated, it gives CASAREGARNTEAFF.

This clone was observed a few times. The V and J genes are TRBV6-5 and TRBJ2-5; a possible D gene is TRBD1 (5 bases). The CDR3 covers 16 residues. V was cut by 0 bases and J by 2 bases, with 13 bases left in between. The V gene's germline CDR1 is MNHEY and CDR2 SVGAGI. CDR3 nucleotide sequence: TGTGCCAGCAGTTACTCCCCAGGACATCGTCAAGAGACCCAGTACTTC. Amino acids: CASSYSPGHRQETQYF.